This T cell receptor beta chain was observed in a study of OX40 agonist ivuxolimab in advanced cancers. Study summary: Every 2 weeks, patients received ivuxolimab intravenously, dosed at 0.01 to 10 mg/kg.

Germline assignment: CDR1 SQVTM and CDR2 ANQGSEA. V lost 0 bases to trimming and J lost 2 bases, with 17 bases between them. The CDR3 is made up of 16 amino acids. Sequenced by immunoSEQ multiplex PCR; TCRdb stores in-frame clones only, minus some. Among more than 80,000 clones listed, roughly nine tenths were seen once. The sample was CD4+ or CD8+ T cells sorted from blood, taken in a trial of the OX40 agonist ivuxolimab. The chain carries TRBV29-1 and TRBJ2-7; D possibly uses TRBD1 or TRBD2 (5 bases each). The TCR was taken from an adult with an advanced solid tumor such as melanoma, head and neck, liver or kidney cancer. CDR3: CSVEDPGQSYPYEQYF. DNA of the CDR3: TGCAGCGTTGAAGATCCGGGGCAATCTTACCCCTACGAGCAGTACTTC.